The rows below give T cell receptor beta chains drawn from one sample of a study of CD8 T cells in Susac syndrome. TCRdb processed the immunoSEQ multiplex PCR reads anew with MiXCR; each CDR3 protein has one entry. The table includes around 130,000 distinct CDR3 sequences, 75% to 90% detected once. Specimen: CD8+ T cells from PBMCs. Receptors originate from a human donor with multiple sclerosis. The CDR3 runs from the conserved cysteine through the conserved F or W.

j_gene: TRBJ1-1; v_gene: TRBV19; CDR3aa: CASRRGRGRTEAFF
j_gene: TRBJ2-1; v_gene: TRBV5-6; CDR3aa: CASSLAAAGDNEQFF
j_gene: TRBJ2-1; v_gene: TRBV7-9; CDR3aa: CASTLGTSGRGEQFF
j_gene: TRBJ1-5; v_gene: TRBV9; CDR3aa: CASSVGGGKNQPQHF
j_gene: TRBJ2-2; v_gene: TRBV9; CDR3aa: CASSQTGRTGELFF
j_gene: TRBJ2-7; v_gene: TRBV6-5; CDR3aa: CASSYSGDSSYEQYF
j_gene: TRBJ2-1; v_gene: TRBV4-3; CDR3aa: CASSQDQVNEQFF
j_gene: TRBJ1-6; v_gene: TRBV19; CDR3aa: CASSGLFGSPLHF
j_gene: TRBJ2-1; v_gene: TRBV24-1; CDR3aa: CATSDGVDRPSEQFF
j_gene: TRBJ2-1; v_gene: TRBV7-2; CDR3aa: CASSSLGGGDEQFF
j_gene: TRBJ2-1; v_gene: TRBV12-3/TRBV12-4; CDR3aa: CASSSPEGNEQFF
j_gene: TRBJ2-2; v_gene: TRBV12-3/TRBV12-4; CDR3aa: CASNQLSGELFF
j_gene: TRBJ1-5; v_gene: TRBV4-1; CDR3aa: CASSQELTVNQPQHF
j_gene: TRBJ2-1; v_gene: TRBV19; CDR3aa: CASSIARGNEQFF
j_gene: TRBJ1-1; v_gene: TRBV6-5; CDR3aa: CASSYRTGSITEAFF
j_gene: TRBJ2-7; v_gene: TRBV11-2; CDR3aa: CASSSPTGGFDEQYF
j_gene: TRBJ1-5; v_gene: TRBV6-1; CDR3aa: CASSVQVGWGNQPQHF
j_gene: TRBJ2-1; v_gene: TRBV5-6; CDR3aa: CASSLLSSYNEQFF
j_gene: TRBJ2-4; v_gene: TRBV5-1; CDR3aa: CASSSSSGKNIQYF
j_gene: TRBJ2-3; v_gene: TRBV4-1; CDR3aa: CASSQDRTGSADTQYF
j_gene: TRBJ1-3; v_gene: TRBV3-1; CDR3aa: CASSPRLPGNTIYF
j_gene: TRBJ2-3; v_gene: TRBV4-1; CDR3aa: CASSQASGATDTQYF
j_gene: TRBJ2-3; v_gene: TRBV19; CDR3aa: CASSTLAGVTDTQYF
j_gene: TRBJ2-7; v_gene: TRBV5-1; CDR3aa: CASSLAPRDEQYF
j_gene: TRBJ2-2; v_gene: TRBV11-1; CDR3aa: CASSFPRELFF
j_gene: TRBJ1-5; v_gene: TRBV4-1; CDR3aa: CASSQGLGSNQPQHF
j_gene: TRBJ1-1; v_gene: TRBV4-1; CDR3aa: CASSQVSPGEAFF
j_gene: TRBJ2-6; v_gene: TRBV28; CDR3aa: CASSLYPRDRLFGANVLTF
j_gene: TRBJ2-1; v_gene: TRBV20-1; CDR3aa: CSARDRVGGVHINNEQFF
j_gene: TRBJ1-1; v_gene: TRBV7-9; CDR3aa: CASMPPMGGGAFF
j_gene: TRBJ1-2; v_gene: TRBV27; CDR3aa: CASSYEGAGYGYTF
j_gene: TRBJ1-4; v_gene: TRBV7-9; CDR3aa: CASSLFFSVTNEKLFF
j_gene: TRBJ1-2; v_gene: TRBV7-9; CDR3aa: CASSLARGGNGYTF
j_gene: TRBJ2-1; v_gene: TRBV20-1; CDR3aa: CSARDILGWDVGQFF
j_gene: TRBJ2-3; v_gene: TRBV13; CDR3aa: CASSLGSGGTTDTQYF
j_gene: TRBJ2-1; v_gene: TRBV20-1; CDR3aa: CSAGAGVGYNEQFF
j_gene: TRBJ2-1; v_gene: TRBV7-9; CDR3aa: CASSHTSGGYNEQFF
j_gene: TRBJ2-1; v_gene: TRBV29-1; CDR3aa: CSVLIYNEQFF
j_gene: TRBJ1-4; v_gene: TRBV4-3; CDR3aa: CASSQDRGLGLLGGKLFF
j_gene: TRBJ2-7; v_gene: TRBV2; CDR3aa: CASSSTESYEQYF
j_gene: TRBJ2-6; v_gene: TRBV6-1; CDR3aa: CASRQQAFSGANVLTF
j_gene: TRBJ1-6; v_gene: TRBV19; CDR3aa: CASSIGRTGLQSPLHF
j_gene: TRBJ1-2; v_gene: TRBV2; CDR3aa: CASSSGSGYTF
j_gene: TRBJ1-5; v_gene: TRBV6-6; CDR3aa: CASSGVSDSRNQPQHF
j_gene: TRBJ1-1; v_gene: TRBV19; CDR3aa: CASSFPQGQNTEAFF
j_gene: TRBJ1-1; v_gene: TRBV19; CDR3aa: CASSITGGFTEAFF
j_gene: TRBJ2-2; v_gene: TRBV28; CDR3aa: CASSSPFRGQSANTGELFF
j_gene: TRBJ1-4; v_gene: TRBV19; CDR3aa: CASSIMPPGQGHEKLFF
j_gene: TRBJ2-1; v_gene: TRBV7-2; CDR3aa: CASSSRTSTSHEQFF